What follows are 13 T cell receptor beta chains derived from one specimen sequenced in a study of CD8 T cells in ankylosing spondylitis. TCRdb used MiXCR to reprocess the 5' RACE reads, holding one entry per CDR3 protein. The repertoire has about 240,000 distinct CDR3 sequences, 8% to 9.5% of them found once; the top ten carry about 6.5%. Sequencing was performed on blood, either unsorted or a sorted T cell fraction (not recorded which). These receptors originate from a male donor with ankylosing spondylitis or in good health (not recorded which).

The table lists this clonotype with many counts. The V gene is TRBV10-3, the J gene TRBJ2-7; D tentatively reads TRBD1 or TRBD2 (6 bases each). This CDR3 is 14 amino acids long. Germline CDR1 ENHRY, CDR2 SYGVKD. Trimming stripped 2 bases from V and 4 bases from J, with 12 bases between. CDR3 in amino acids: CAISEKQGGYEQYF. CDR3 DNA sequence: TGTGCCATCAGTGAGAAACAGGGAGGTTACGAGCAGTACTTC.

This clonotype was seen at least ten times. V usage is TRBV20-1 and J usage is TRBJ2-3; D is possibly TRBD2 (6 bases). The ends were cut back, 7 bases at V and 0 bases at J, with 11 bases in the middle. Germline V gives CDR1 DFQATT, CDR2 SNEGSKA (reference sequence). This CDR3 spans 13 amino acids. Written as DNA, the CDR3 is TGCAGTGTTCAGAGCGGGAGCACAGATACGCAGTATTTT. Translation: CSVQSGSTDTQYF.

Here the CDR3 DNA reads TGCAGTGCCAACCGGGAGGAGTACTACAATGAGCAGTTCTTC. It codes for CSANREEYYNEQFF. The chain recombines TRBV20-1 with TRBJ2-1, with 7 bases matching TRBD2. V shed 6 bases and J 3 bases; nucleotides not matched to a gene: 8. The CDR3 sequence is 14 residues long. The V gene's germline CDR1 is DFQATT and CDR2 SNEGSKA (reference sequence).

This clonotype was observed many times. CDR3 DNA sequence: TGTGCCAGCAGCACGGGAGGCGGGGAAGGTCAGCCCCAGCATTTT. Encoded protein: CASSTGGGEGQPQHF. This rearrangement joins TRBV9 to TRBJ1-5; D not resolved. CDR1 and CDR2 from the germline V gene are SGDLS and YYNGEE. The CDR3 totals 15 residues. V was pared by 4 bases and J by 6 bases, with 17 bases between.

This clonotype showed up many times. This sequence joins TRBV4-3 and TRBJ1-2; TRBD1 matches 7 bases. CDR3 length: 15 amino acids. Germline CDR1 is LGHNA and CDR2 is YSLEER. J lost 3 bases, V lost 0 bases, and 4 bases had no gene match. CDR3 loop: CASSQDNRGHYGYTF. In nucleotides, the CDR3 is TGCGCCAGCAGCCAAGATAACAGGGGACACTATGGCTACACCTTC.

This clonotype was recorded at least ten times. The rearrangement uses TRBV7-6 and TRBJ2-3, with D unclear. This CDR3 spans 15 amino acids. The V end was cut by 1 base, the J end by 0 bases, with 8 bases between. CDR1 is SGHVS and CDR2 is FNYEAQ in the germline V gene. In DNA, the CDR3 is TGTGCCAGCAGCTTAGTGCCCCTTAGCACAGATACGCAGTATTTT. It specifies CASSLVPLSTDTQYF.

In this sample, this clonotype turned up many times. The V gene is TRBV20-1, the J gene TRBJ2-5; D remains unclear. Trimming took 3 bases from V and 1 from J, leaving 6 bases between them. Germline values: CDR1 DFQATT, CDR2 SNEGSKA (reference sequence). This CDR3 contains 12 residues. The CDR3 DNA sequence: TGCAGTGCTAGCCGGCTCCAAGAGACCCAGTACTTC. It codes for CSASRLQETQYF.

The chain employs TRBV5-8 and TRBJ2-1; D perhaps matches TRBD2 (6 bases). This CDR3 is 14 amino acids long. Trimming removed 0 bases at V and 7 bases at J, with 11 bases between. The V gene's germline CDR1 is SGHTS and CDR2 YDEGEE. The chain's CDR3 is CASSLVGGVNEQFF. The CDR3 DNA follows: TGTGCCAGCAGCTTGGTTGGAGGGGTAAATGAGCAGTTCTTC.

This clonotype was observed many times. The CDR3 nucleotides are TGCAGTGCCGTCGGATGGGCCCAAGAGACCCAGTACTTC. It codes for CSAVGWAQETQYF. The chain recombines TRBV20-1 with TRBJ2-5; unclear D gene. V was clipped by 6 bases and J by 1 base, with 12 bases between them. CDR3 length: 13 residues. Germline V CDR1 and CDR2: DFQATT, SNEGSKA (reference sequence).

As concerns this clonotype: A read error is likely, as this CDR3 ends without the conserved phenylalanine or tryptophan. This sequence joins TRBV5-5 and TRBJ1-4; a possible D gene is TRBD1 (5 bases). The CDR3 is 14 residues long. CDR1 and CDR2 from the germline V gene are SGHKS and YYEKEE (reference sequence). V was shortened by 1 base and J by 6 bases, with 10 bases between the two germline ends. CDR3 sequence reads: CASSLRGLHEKLFL. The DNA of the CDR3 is TGTGCCAGCAGCTTGCGGGGGTTACATGAAAAACTGTTTCTT.

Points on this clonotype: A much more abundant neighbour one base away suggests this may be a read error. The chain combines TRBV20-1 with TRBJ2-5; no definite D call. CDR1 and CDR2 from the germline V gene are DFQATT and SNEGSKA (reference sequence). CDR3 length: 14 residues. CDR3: CSARDLEFQETPYF. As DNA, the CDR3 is TGCAGTGCTAGAGATTTGGAGTTCCAAGAGACCCCGTACTTC.

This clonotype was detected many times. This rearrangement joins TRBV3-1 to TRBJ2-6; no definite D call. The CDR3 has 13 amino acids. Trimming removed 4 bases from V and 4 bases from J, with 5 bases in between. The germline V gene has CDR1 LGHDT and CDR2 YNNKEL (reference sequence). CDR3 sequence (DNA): TGTGCCAGCAGCCTGTGGGGGGCCAACGTCCTGACTTTC. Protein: CASSLWGANVLTF.

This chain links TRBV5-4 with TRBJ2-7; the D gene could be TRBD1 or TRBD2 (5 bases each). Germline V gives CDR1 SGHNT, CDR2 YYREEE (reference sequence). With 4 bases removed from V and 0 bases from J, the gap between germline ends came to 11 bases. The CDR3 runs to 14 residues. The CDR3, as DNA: TGTGCCAGCAGCGTCCGAGGGACCTCCTACGAGCAGTACTTC. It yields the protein CASSVRGTSYEQYF.